A single sample gave rise to the 15 T cell receptor beta chains below, sequenced in a study of cytomegalovirus exposure and HLA in healthy donors. The PCR had 60 Vbeta and 13 Jbeta primers. Only in-frame clones appear in the TCRdb table, and some are missing; sequencing was by immunoSEQ multiplex PCR. This table has 150,000 to 200,000 clones, around 84% appearing once. The specimen was PBMCs. The receptor source for this set is a young man in good health and CMV-seropositive.

Turning to this clone: Its ends do not fully match the called genes, so a read error is possible. This chain joins TRBV4-3 and TRBJ2-1, with 10 bases aligning to TRBD2. Germline V gene lookup returns CDR1 LGHNA and CDR2 YSLEER. This CDR3 is built from 15 residues. The CDR3 sequence: CASRQGIAGGNEQFF. CDR3 DNA sequence: TGCGCCAGCAGGCAAGGTATAGCGGGGGGTAATGAGCAGTTCTTC.

The chain combines TRBV11-3 with TRBJ2-1; 9 bases agree with TRBD2. This CDR3 is 16 amino acids long. After removal of 5 bases from V and 4 bases from J, the junction contained 9 bases not matched to a gene. Germline CDR1 and CDR2: SGHNT and YENEEA. The CDR3 nucleotides are TGTGCCAGCAGCCCATCGACTAGCGGAAATTACAATGAGCAGTTCTTC. Translated: CASSPSTSGNYNEQFF.

V gene TRBV5-3 combines with J gene TRBJ2-5; 8 bases fit TRBD1. TRBV5-3 is an open reading frame, and its role is uncertain. This CDR3 contains 16 residues. With V trimmed by 1 base and J by 2 bases, 7 bases remained unmatched. The CDR3: CARSLKTGVSQETQYF. The CDR3 DNA follows: TGTGCCAGAAGCTTGAAGACAGGGGTTTCGCAAGAGACCCAGTACTTC.

The J gene is TRBJ2-1, the V gene TRBV30; tentative D call: TRBD2 (5 bases). V lost 0 bases to trimming and J lost 10 bases, with 10 bases between them. The CDR3 length is 12 residues. CDR1 is GTSNPN, CDR2 SVGIG, per germline (reference sequence). The CDR3: CAWSVNSVEQFF. The CDR3 bases are TGTGCCTGGAGTGTCAATAGCGTCGAGCAGTTCTTC.

The gene calls are TRBV6-1 and TRBJ1-4; no clear D gene. From germline, CDR1 is MNHNS and CDR2 SASEGT. This CDR3 region has 11 residues. Between the trimmed V and J ends, which lost 5 bases and 8 bases, there was a span of 6 bases. DNA of the CDR3: TGTGCCAGCAGTTCTACCGAAAAACTGTTTTTT. It translates to CASSSTEKLFF.

The genes are TRBV19 and TRBJ1-4; 9 positions match TRBD1. The CDR3 sequence is 15 residues long. Trimming took 4 bases from V and 8 from J; bases not matched to a gene: 8. The germline gives CDR1 LNHDA, CDR2 SQIVND (reference sequence). The DNA of the CDR3 is TGTGCCAGTAGTACCGGGACAGGGTTGGGCGAAAAACTGTTTTTT. It is translated as CASSTGTGLGEKLFF.

The chain carries TRBV5-6 and TRBJ1-6, with D possibly matching TRBD1 (6 bases). This CDR3 has 16 residues. The V gene lost 3 bases and the J gene lost 9 bases, with 19 bases spanning the gap. CDR1 and CDR2 (germline): SGHDT, YYEEEE. CDR3 in DNA: TGTGCCAGCAGCTGGGGACAACTTACGACCATTTCACCCCTCCACTTT. It is translated as CASSWGQLTTISPLHF.

The genes are TRBV9 and TRBJ2-7, with D unresolved. The germline V gene encodes CDR1 SGDLS and CDR2 YYNGEE. Trimming left V 0 bases short and J 3 bases short, with 10 bases between. The CDR3 spans 14 residues. The DNA of the CDR3 is TGTGCCAGCAGCGTAGGTGGAGAAGGCTACGAGCAGTACTTC. Encoded protein: CASSVGGEGYEQYF.

V and J are TRBV6-1 and TRBJ1-5; the D gene is possibly TRBD1 (6 bases). The germline CDR1 and CDR2 sequences are MNHNS and SASEGT. The CDR3 spans 13 residues. The V and J ends lost 7 bases and 5 bases respectively, with 12 bases between them. Written as DNA, the CDR3 is TGTGCCAGCACCAAGGGGGGGGATCAGCCCCAGCATTTT. Translation: CASTKGGDQPQHF.

This clone was recorded once. The chain recombines TRBV7-6 with TRBJ1-1; D call uncertain. Germline V gives CDR1 SGHVS, CDR2 FNYEAQ. The CDR3 has 15 amino acids. V was trimmed by 1 base and J by 4 bases, leaving 13 bases between them. In DNA form, the CDR3 reads TGTGCCAGCAGCTTAGGTACTTGGGCGGGCACTGAAGCTTTCTTT. Translated: CASSLGTWAGTEAFF.

The rearrangement joins TRBV9 to TRBJ2-7; 7 bases fit TRBD2. The CDR3 runs 12 residues. The ends lost 7 bases at V and 4 bases at J; junction bases unmatched: 5. The germline CDR1 and CDR2 sequences are SGDLS and YYNGEE. The CDR3 spells CASSPGGYEQYF. The CDR3 DNA reads as TGTGCCAGCTCCCCCGGGGGGTACGAGCAGTACTTC.

This chain joins TRBV10-3 and TRBJ1-5, with TRBD1 identical over 8 bases. The germline V gene encodes CDR1 ENHRY and CDR2 SYGVKD. Losses at the gene ends were 2 bases for V and 6 bases for J; bases not matched to a gene: 9. This CDR3 is 16 amino acids long. Written as DNA, the CDR3 is TGTGCCATCAGTGAGAGTGTGACAGGGGTAGGTCAGCCCCAGCATTTT. Residues: CAISESVTGVGQPQHF.

The V and J genes are TRBV30 and TRBJ1-3, with D unclear. Trimming took off 3 bases at V and 0 bases at J, with 6 bases between the two ends. The CDR3 sequence is 13 residues long. Germline V gene sequence: CDR1 GTSNPN, CDR2 SVGIG (reference sequence). The CDR3 sequence is CAWSMSSGNTIYF. CDR3 sequence (DNA): TGTGCCTGGAGCATGAGCTCTGGAAACACCATATATTTT.

The chain recombines TRBV9 with TRBJ2-1; 9 bases are shared with TRBD2. Germline V gene lookup returns CDR1 SGDLS and CDR2 YYNGEE. The CDR3 length is 16 residues. Trimming removed 4 bases from V and 4 bases from J; junction bases left unmatched: 9. CDR3 nucleotides: TGTGCCAGCAGCCCTCCTAGCGGGGTAACATACAATGAGCAGTTCTTC. Its protein product is CASSPPSGVTYNEQFF.

The rearrangement joins TRBV30 to TRBJ2-2; TRBD1 might be the D (7 bases). Trimming shortened V by 1 base and J by 7 bases, and 16 bases separated the two germline ends. The CDR3 extends over 15 amino acids. The germline gives CDR1 GTSNPN, CDR2 SVGIG (reference sequence). The CDR3 coding sequence is TGTGCCTGGAGTGAGTGGAGGGGGCAAGACGGGGAGCTGTTTTTT. Amino acids: CAWSEWRGQDGELFF.